The source of this T cell receptor beta chain is a study of CD8+CD57+ T cells in acquired aplastic anemia. Study details: When averaged, DNA from sorted CD4+ and CD8+ cells came to 2.5 to 3.5 ug. Study-wide results and caveats: Found in both controls and patients were around 31 CD8+ CDR3 sequences.

Comment on this clonotype: The target antigen is unknown.

Trimming left V 5 bases short and J 3 bases short, with 14 bases between. This CDR3 spans 15 amino acids. Germline CDR1 and CDR2: SGHTA and FQGNSA. Both TCR beta VDJ combination and CDR3 sequence profiling were carried out. Genomic DNA was the template for this profiling. MiXCR was run by TCRdb on the reads, yielding one entry per CDR3 protein. The sample contains fewer than 200,000 distinct CDR3 sequences, about 64% of which appear only once. The chain employs TRBV7-2 and TRBJ1-5; possibly TRBD1 for D (6 bases). Source material: sorted CD4+, CD8+, or CD8+CD57+ T cells (not recorded which) from PBMCs. This sequence was found in a human donor in good health. The CDR3 region is CTSSAYTGTNQPQHF. The DNA of the CDR3 is TGTACCAGCAGCGCTTACACAGGGACCAATCAGCCCCAGCATTTT.